Listed below are T cell receptor beta chains from one sample, sequenced in a study of blood T cell repertoires in COVID-19. Sequencing used immunoSEQ multiplex PCR; TCRdb keeps in-frame clones, though not all of them. The data show approximately 46,000 clones, about 90% seen once. Sequenced: peripheral blood. Receptor source: a man in his sixties or seventies with active COVID-19. CDR3s include the opening cysteine and the closing phenylalanine or tryptophan. Fields, in order: D gene, V gene, J gene, clone size, CDR3 protein, CDR3 DNA. The D gene is left open where the match is weak. Some rows have no size entry. The others give once, few or many, or a class for an expanded clone.

>TRBD2|TRBV6-4|TRBJ2-1|NA
CASSESGGGAYNEQFF
TGTGCCAGCAGTGAATCCGGCGGGGGGGCATACAATGAGCAGTTCTTC
>NA|TRBV5-1|TRBJ2-5|NA
CASSWRDSLQETQYF
TGCGCCAGCAGCTGGAGGGACAGCTTACAAGAGACCCAGTACTTC
>TRBD2|TRBV6-1|TRBJ2-1|NA
CASSEILGLGVDEQFF
TGTGCCAGCAGTGAAATTCTAGGACTAGGGGTCGATGAGCAGTTCTTC
>TRBD1|TRBV5-1|TRBJ1-1|NA
CASSLGQGAGNTEAFF
TGCGCCAGCAGCTTGGGACAGGGGGCGGGAAACACTGAAGCTTTCTTT
>TRBD1|TRBV5-1|TRBJ1-3|NA
CASSPGQGAGNTIYF
TGCGCCAGCAGCCCGGGACAGGGGGCTGGAAACACCATATATTTT
>NA|TRBV28|TRBJ1-4|NA
CASSLNWGATNEKLFF
TGTGCCAGCAGTTTAAATTGGGGGGCAACTAATGAAAAACTGTTTTTT
>TRBD2|TRBV30|TRBJ2-2|once
CAWSELADTGELFF
TGTGCCTGGAGTGAACTAGCGGACACCGGGGAGCTGTTTTTT
>TRBD1|TRBV4-2|TRBJ1-1|NA
CASSQVRGQGTTEAFF
TGTGCCAGCAGCCAAGTAAGGGGACAGGGGACCACTGAAGCTTTCTTT
>NA|TRBV11-2|TRBJ1-2|NA
CASSLLQDYGYTF
TGTGCCAGCAGCTTATTACAGGACTATGGCTACACCTTC
>NA|TRBV12-5|TRBJ1-4|NA
CASGLGLTIEKLFF
TGTGCTAGTGGTTTGGGGCTTACGATTGAAAAACTGTTTTTT
>TRBD1|TRBV5-1|TRBJ2-1|NA
CASSPGTGSYNEQFF
TGCGCCAGCAGCCCCGGGACAGGGTCCTACAATGAGCAGTTCTTC
>TRBD1|TRBV29-1|TRBJ1-2|once
CSVGRQGREGYTF
TGCAGCGTTGGAAGACAGGGGAGGGAAGGCTACACCTTC
>TRBD2|TRBV3-1/TRBV3-2|TRBJ2-5|NA
CASSQEAGIKTQYF
TGTGCCAGCAGCCAAGAAGCGGGGATCAAAACCCAGTACTTC
>TRBD1|TRBV19|TRBJ2-7|NA
CASSIVPGQGAYEQYF
TGTGCCAGTAGTATAGTACCGGGACAGGGGGCCTACGAGCAGTACTTC
>TRBD1|TRBV3-1/TRBV3-2|TRBJ1-2|NA
CASSQDPVTGWNGYTF
TGTGCCAGCAGCCAAGATCCGGTGACAGGGTGGAATGGCTACACCTTC
>TRBD1|TRBV27|TRBJ2-1|NA
CASSESPGQVFNEQFF
TGTGCCAGCAGTGAATCTCCGGGACAGGTCTTTAATGAGCAGTTCTTC
>TRBD2|TRBV4-2|TRBJ2-1|few
CASSQATSGDFNEQFF
TGTGCCAGCAGCCAAGCGACTAGCGGGGATTTCAATGAGCAGTTCTTC
>NA|TRBV5-6|TRBJ2-1|NA
CASSFTAGSYNEQFF
TGTGCCAGCAGCTTTACTGCGGGCTCCTACAATGAGCAGTTCTTC
>NA|TRBV4-2|TRBJ2-7|once
CASSHLLTAATYEQYF
TGTGCCAGCAGCCACCTGCTGACAGCTGCCACCTACGAGCAGTACTTC
>TRBD2|TRBV5-1|TRBJ2-3|NA
CASSLPESGGAADTQYF
TGCGCCAGCAGCTTGCCCGAAAGCGGGGGGGCCGCAGATACGCAGTATTTT
>TRBD2|TRBV5-6|TRBJ2-5|once
CASSKTTLSGVTQYF
TGTGCCAGCAGCAAGACCACACTTAGCGGGGTAACCCAGTACTTC
>NA|TRBV4-1|TRBJ2-7|NA
CASSQPTGYEQYF
TGCGCCAGCAGCCAACCTACAGGGTACGAGCAGTACTTC
>NA|TRBV19|TRBJ1-5|few
CASSMQGVLVQPQHF
TGTGCCAGTAGTATGCAGGGCGTATTGGTCCAGCCCCAGCATTTT
>NA|TRBV6-5|TRBJ2-5|NA
CASSLQGFQETQYF
TGTGCCAGCAGTTTACAGGGTTTCCAAGAGACCCAGTACTTC
>NA|TRBV30|TRBJ1-5|NA
CAWSALRVFSNQPQHF
TGTGCCTGGAGTGCGCTTAGAGTATTCAGCAATCAGCCCCAGCATTTT
>NA|TRBV3-1/TRBV3-2|TRBJ1-5|NA
CASSQGANQPQHF
TGTGCCAGCAGCCAAGGGGCGAATCAGCCCCAGCATTTT
>TRBD2|TRBV5-4|TRBJ2-7|once
CASRVGGLAGVEQYF
TGTGCCAGCAGGGTTGGGGGACTAGCGGGGGTAGAGCAGTACTTC
>TRBD1|TRBV5-1|TRBJ1-2|NA
CASSSRDSSDGYTF
TGCGCCAGCAGCTCGAGGGACAGCTCTGATGGCTACACCTTC
>TRBD2|TRBV3-1/TRBV3-2|TRBJ2-1|once
CASSHGTSGGRGNEQFF
TGTGCCAGCAGCCATGGGACTAGCGGGGGGAGGGGAAATGAGCAGTTCTTC
>TRBD1|TRBV6-2/TRBV6-3|TRBJ2-5|NA
CASSSLDRNQETQYF
TGTGCCAGCAGCTCCCTGGACAGGAACCAAGAGACCCAGTACTTC
>TRBD1|TRBV7-2|TRBJ2-7|NA
CASSGRQGGYEQYF
TGTGCCAGCAGCGGACGACAGGGGGGGTACGAGCAGTACTTC
>NA|TRBV3-1/TRBV3-2|TRBJ2-7|NA
CASSQGTPSVQYF
TGTGCCAGCAGCCAGGGGACTCCTTCTGTGCAGTACTTC
>NA|TRBV19|TRBJ1-2|NA
CASARSRGYDYGYTF
TGTGCCAGCGCGCGGTCAAGGGGGTACGACTATGGCTACACCTTC
>TRBD1|TRBV5-6|TRBJ2-5|NA
CASSRGQGLGETQYF
TGTGCCAGCAGCAGGGGACAGGGTTTAGGAGAGACCCAGTACTTC
>NA|TRBV24-1|TRBJ2-2|NA
CATSDSGSGELFF
TGTGCCACCAGTGATTCGGGATCCGGGGAGCTGTTTTTT
>NA|TRBV5-1|TRBJ2-5|NA
CASTPGGVLIQETQYF
TGCGCCAGCACTCCCGGCGGGGTCCTCATCCAAGAGACCCAGTACTTC
>NA|TRBV6-5|TRBJ1-5|NA
CASSYSGPGQPQHF
TGTGCCAGCAGTTACTCGGGTCCAGGCCAGCCCCAGCATTTT
>NA|TRBV11-1|TRBJ1-2|once
CASSLAQGRNYGYTF
TGTGCCAGCAGCTTAGCCCAGGGGAGAAACTATGGCTACACCTTC
>NA|TRBV3-1/TRBV3-2|TRBJ1-5|NA
CASSQGGGFSNQPQHF
TGTGCCAGCAGCCAAGGAGGAGGGTTCAGCAATCAGCCCCAGCATTTT
>NA|TRBV7-2|TRBJ2-2|NA
CASSGGTHTGELFF
TGTGCCAGCTCTGGGGGCACACACACCGGGGAGCTGTTTTTT
>NA|TRBV2|TRBJ1-2|NA
CASRLRDTSNYGYTF
TGTGCCAGCAGGCTCCGGGACACCTCTAACTATGGCTACACCTTC
>TRBD1|TRBV7-9|TRBJ1-5|NA
CASNAGTGAAGDQPQHF
TGTGCCAGCAACGCCGGGACAGGGGCGGCGGGCGATCAGCCCCAGCATTTT
>NA|TRBV9|TRBJ2-3|NA
CASSVDGSTDTQYF
TGTGCCAGCAGCGTAGACGGGAGCACAGATACGCAGTATTTT